Below are 18 T cell receptor beta chains sequenced from a single sample in a study of cytomegalovirus exposure and HLA in healthy donors. The PCR was carried out with 60 Vbeta primers and 13 Jbeta primers. The data were produced by immunoSEQ multiplex PCR, yet TCRdb's version contains in-frame clones alone and is incomplete. The sample carries 130,000 to 150,000 clones, 60% to 85% recorded once. Sequenced: PBMCs. The receptors derive from a man younger than 30 in good health and CMV-seronegative.

The chain employs TRBV11-1 and TRBJ1-1; 12 bases match TRBD1. Trimming took 5 bases from V and 1 from J; bases not matched to a gene: 8. The CDR3 is 17 residues long. Germline assignment: CDR1 SGHAT and CDR2 FQDESV (reference sequence). CDR3 coding DNA: TGTGCCAGCAGCCCACCCGGGACAGGGGGCTCGAACACTGAAGCTTTCTTT. Its translation is CASSPPGTGGSNTEAFF. Based on the CDR3 plus reference TRBV11-1 and TRBJ1-1, the full variable domain is EAEVAQSPRYKITEKSQAVAFWCDPISGHATLYWYRQILGQGPELLVQFQDESVVDDSQLPKDRFSAERLKGVDSTLKIQPAELGDSAMYLCASSPPGTGGSNTEAFFGQGTRLTVV.

The genes are TRBV13 and TRBJ1-6, with D possibly TRBD1 on 5 matching bases. Germline V gene sequence: CDR1 PRHDT, CDR2 FYEKMQ (reference sequence). CDR3 length equals 16 residues. Trimming removed 5 bases from V and 6 bases from J, with 17 bases in between. As DNA, the CDR3 is TGTGCCAGCAGCGAGCGACTCGGGACTTTTAATTCACCCCTCCACTTT. This translates into CASSERLGTFNSPLHF.

The gene calls are TRBV7-9 and TRBJ2-7; TRBD2 matches at 7 bases. CDR1 is SEHNR and CDR2 is FQNEAQ in the germline V gene (reference sequence). Trimming removed 5 bases from V and 0 bases from J; junction bases left unmatched: 4. This CDR3 region has 14 residues. The CDR3 region has the DNA TGTGCCAGCAGCGTCCGGGACTACTCCTACGAGCAGTACTTC. Translating it yields CASSVRDYSYEQYF.

This clone occurred once. This chain's CDR3 is CAISEGGQGANQPQHF. Here the CDR3 DNA reads TGTGCCATCAGTGAGGGAGGACAGGGGGCCAATCAGCCCCAGCATTTT. The rearrangement uses TRBV10-3 and TRBJ1-5, with 11 bases aligning to TRBD1. This CDR3 is built from 16 residues. Germline CDR1 ENHRY, CDR2 SYGVKD. J gave up 3 bases and V 2 bases, and 3 bases lay outside the gene matches.

The rearrangement links TRBV4-1 to TRBJ2-3; D is undetermined. The CDR3 runs 15 residues. V gave up 1 base and J gave up 2 bases, with 10 bases separating them. Germline-derived CDR1 and CDR2 are MGHRA and YSYEKL. CDR3 DNA: TGCGCCAGCAGCCAAGCTTACACGTCCACAGATACGCAGTATTTT. It yields the protein CASSQAYTSTDTQYF.

The J gene is TRBJ2-7, the V gene TRBV5-1; TRBD1 is a possible D gene (5 bases). The CDR3 extends over 16 amino acids. Germline CDR1 reads SGHRS; CDR2 reads YFSETQ. The V end lost 0 bases, the J end lost 1 base, and 14 bases lay between the germline ends. The CDR3 DNA sequence: TGCGCCAGCAGCTTGGGTACAGGTGTACTTTCCTACGAGCAGTACTTC. Protein product: CASSLGTGVLSYEQYF. Drawing the rest from reference TRBV5-1 and TRBJ2-7, the complete variable domain is KAGVTQTPRYLIKTRGQQVTLSCSPISGHRSVSWYQQTPGQGLQFLFEYFSETQRNKGNFPGRFSGRQFSNSRSEMNVSTLELGDSALYLCASSLGTGVLSYEQYFGPGTRLTVT.

As regards this clone: This same CDR3 is encoded by further DNA sequences in the sample. This chain connects TRBV28 to TRBJ1-1, with D possibly matching TRBD1 (6 bases). The CDR3 has 14 residues. V was cut by 7 bases and J by 5 bases, with 17 bases left in between. Germline CDR1 and CDR2: MDHEN and SYDVKM. CDR3 nucleotides: TGTGCCAGCATTCAACAGGGTTTGGATACTGAAGCTTTCTTT. This sequence encodes CASIQQGLDTEAFF.

The CDR3 DNA is TGTGCCAGCAGCCAAGTGTCGGGGGACCTCACAGATACGCAGTATTTT. It specifies CASSQVSGDLTDTQYF. The chain employs TRBV4-2 and TRBJ2-3; tentatively, D is TRBD2 (6 bases). The CDR3 is made up of 16 amino acids. Per the germline V gene, CDR1 is LGHNA and CDR2 is YNFKEQ. Trimming took 1 base from V and 2 from J, leaving 13 bases between them.

The rearrangement uses TRBV7-2 and TRBJ2-3, with D unresolved. CDR3 size: 13 residues. Germline V gives CDR1 SGHTA, CDR2 FQGNSA. V was trimmed by 4 bases and J by 2 bases, leaving 7 bases between them. In nucleotides, the CDR3 is TGTGCCAGCAGCTCGTACTTCACAGATACGCAGTATTTT. Protein product: CASSSYFTDTQYF. Supplemented by reference TRBV7-2 and TRBJ2-3, the full variable domain reads GAGVSQSPSNKVTEKGKDVELRCDPISGHTALYWYRQSLGQGLEFLIYFQGNSAPDKSGLPSDRFSAERTGGSVSTLTIQRTQQEDSAVYLCASSSYFTDTQYFGPGTRLTVL.

The rearrangement uses TRBV30 and TRBJ2-3; 10 positions match TRBD1. Germline loops: CDR1 GTSNPN, CDR2 SVGIG (reference sequence). CDR3 length: 15 amino acids. Losses at the gene ends were 1 base for V and 5 bases for J; bases not matched to a gene: 6. The CDR3 spells CAWSAGQGSVDTQYF. Here the CDR3 DNA reads TGTGCCTGGAGTGCGGGACAGGGGTCGGTAGATACGCAGTATTTT.

The chain joins TRBV27 to TRBJ1-4, with a possible D match to TRBD1 (5 bases). The ends were cut back, 5 bases at V and 2 bases at J, with 9 bases in the middle. Germline V CDR1 and CDR2: MNHEY, SMNVEV (reference sequence). There are 14 residues in the CDR3. Here the CDR3 DNA reads TGTGCCAGCAGTCAGGGTTCTACTAATGAAAAACTGTTTTTT. Translating it yields CASSQGSTNEKLFF.

The J gene is TRBJ2-3, the V gene TRBV29-1; possible D gene TRBD1, 6 bases. Germline assignment: CDR1 SQVTM and CDR2 ANQGSEA. V gave up 7 bases and J gave up 2 bases, with 13 bases separating them. This CDR3 has 13 residues. CDR3: CSADSNPTDTQYF. The CDR3, as DNA: TGCAGCGCGGACAGCAACCCCACAGATACGCAGTATTTT.

This chain connects TRBV6-1 to TRBJ2-5; tentative D call: TRBD1 (6 bases). Deletions cut 3 bases from V and 5 bases from J, with 13 bases between. The V gene's germline CDR1 is MNHNS and CDR2 SASEGT. CDR3 length: 14 residues. The CDR3 reads CASSDRTAGETQYF. The CDR3 DNA reads TGTGCCAGCAGTGACAGGACAGCTGGGGAGACCCAGTACTTC.

The chain recombines TRBV11-2 with TRBJ1-1; 11 bases line up with TRBD1. The germline gives CDR1 SGHAT, CDR2 FQNNGV. V gave up 1 base and J gave up 0 bases; unmatched junction bases: 1. This CDR3 comprises 16 residues. CDR3 sequence (DNA): TGTGCCAGCAGCTTAGGGACAGGGGGCATGAACACTGAAGCTTTCTTT. As protein: CASSLGTGGMNTEAFF.

The chain employs TRBV30 and TRBJ1-5, with 7 positions matching TRBD1. V was pared by 5 bases and J by 2 bases, with 3 bases of the junction left unmatched. The CDR3 runs 13 residues. The germline V gene has CDR1 GTSNPN and CDR2 SVGIG (reference sequence). CDR3 sequence reads: CAWATGGNQPQHF. The DNA for the CDR3 is TGTGCCTGGGCCACAGGGGGCAATCAGCCCCAGCATTTT.

V gene TRBV30 combines with J gene TRBJ2-1, with D unclear. The CDR3 has 14 amino acids. CDR1 and CDR2 (germline): GTSNPN, SVGIG (reference sequence). V was clipped by 2 bases and J by 0 bases, with 8 bases between them. In DNA, the CDR3 is TGTGCCTGGAGTAAGTTGAGCTCCTACAATGAGCAGTTCTTC. It specifies CAWSKLSSYNEQFF.

CDR3 sequence (DNA): TGTGCCAGCAGCCACCTACAGGGGGGCATTTCTGCAGAGACCCAGTACTTC. Its translation: CASSHLQGGISAETQYF. The V and J genes are TRBV4-2 and TRBJ2-5, with 8 bases fitting TRBD1. The CDR3 runs 17 residues. The V gene end was trimmed by 3 bases and the J gene end by 4 bases; junction bases not matched to a gene: 13. Germline V gives CDR1 LGHNA, CDR2 YNFKEQ.

The genes are TRBV7-2 and TRBJ1-5; D perhaps matches TRBD1 (6 bases). Deletions cut 3 bases from V and 3 bases from J, with 9 bases between. The germline V gene has CDR1 SGHTA and CDR2 FQGNSA. The CDR3 spans 14 residues. CDR3 sequence reads: CASSFGQSNQPQHF. The CDR3 DNA reads TGTGCCAGCAGCTTCGGACAGTCCAATCAGCCCCAGCATTTT.